What follows are 7 T cell receptor beta chains derived from one specimen sequenced in a study of CD8 T cells in Susac syndrome. Random hexamers were used to reverse transcribe the RNA input (about 0.5 to 1 ug). From the immunoSEQ multiplex PCR reads, TCRdb called clonotypes with MiXCR, one entry per CDR3 protein. The data hold about 100,000 distinct CDR3 sequences, with 90% to 95% observed a single time. Sequenced material: CD8+ T cells from PBMCs. These receptors all come from a human donor in good health.

The chain employs TRBV7-3 and TRBJ2-6; D is undetermined. Deletions cut 5 bases from V and 0 bases from J, with 8 bases between. CDR3 length equals 15 residues. Germline CDR1 is SGHTA and CDR2 is FQGTGA. The CDR3 loop is CASSATASGANVLTF. In DNA, the CDR3 is TGTGCCAGCAGCGCAACAGCCTCTGGGGCCAACGTCCTGACTTTC.

The chain carries TRBV29-1 and TRBJ1-3, with D hard to call. Germline V gene lookup returns CDR1 SQVTM and CDR2 ANQGSEA. The CDR3 is 17 residues long. V lost 5 bases and J 0 bases, leaving 20 bases between the germline ends. The CDR3 reads CSVLGALSHSSGNTIYF. The CDR3, as DNA: TGCAGCGTTTTGGGTGCGCTGTCACATTCCTCTGGAAACACCATATATTTT.

V gene TRBV5-1 combines with J gene TRBJ2-7; 8 nucleotides match TRBD2. After removal of 6 bases from V and 0 bases from J, the junction contained 5 bases not matched to a gene. Germline V lookup: CDR1 SGHRS, CDR2 YFSETQ. The CDR3 runs to 14 residues. CDR3 nucleotides: TGCGCCAGCACACCGGGAGGGGGCTCCTACGAGCAGTACTTC. It yields the protein CASTPGGGSYEQYF.

This rearrangement joins TRBV5-8 to TRBJ2-1, with a possible D match to TRBD2 (5 bases). Trimming pared 0 bases from V and 3 bases from J, leaving 7 bases between. This CDR3 spans 14 amino acids. Germline V gene sequence: CDR1 SGHTS, CDR2 YDEGEE. In nucleotides, the CDR3 is TGTGCCAGCAGCTTGGGACTAAACTACAATGAGCAGTTCTTC. Its translation is CASSLGLNYNEQFF.

The V gene is TRBV5-1, the J gene TRBJ2-2; maybe TRBD1 (5 bases). Per the germline V gene, CDR1 is SGHRS and CDR2 is YFSETQ. The V end lost 2 bases, the J end lost 0 bases, and 5 bases lay between the germline ends. CDR3 size: 14 residues. For the CDR3, the DNA is TGCGCCAGCAGCTTCAGGGCGAACACCGGGGAGCTGTTTTTT. Protein sequence: CASSFRANTGELFF. Combining the CDR3 with reference TRBV5-1 and TRBJ2-2 gives the whole variable domain KAGVTQTPRYLIKTRGQQVTLSCSPISGHRSVSWYQQTPGQGLQFLFEYFSETQRNKGNFPGRFSGRQFSNSRSEMNVSTLELGDSALYLCASSFRANTGELFFGEGSRLTVL.

The V and J genes are TRBV6-5 and TRBJ1-1; TRBD1 matches 7 bases. Trimming cost V 0 bases and J 0 bases; bases outside gene matches: 4. Germline CDR1 is MNHEY and CDR2 is SVGAGI. This CDR3 has 16 residues. CDR3 bases: TGTGCCAGCAGTTACTCTAGACAGGGTTTGAACACTGAAGCTTTCTTT. Its protein is CASSYSRQGLNTEAFF.

The gene calls are TRBV6-5 and TRBJ2-7; D may be TRBD1 or TRBD2 (5 bases each). CDR3 size: 14 residues. V was clipped by 0 bases and J by 2 bases, with 8 bases between them. CDR1 and CDR2 from the germline V gene are MNHEY and SVGAGI. CDR3 region: CASSYSGPAYEQYF. CDR3 nucleotides: TGTGCCAGCAGTTACTCGGGACCAGCCTACGAGCAGTACTTC.